A selection of T cell receptor beta chains follows, all from one sample in a study of blood T cell repertoires in COVID-19. Only in-frame clones appear in the TCRdb table, and some are missing; sequencing was by immunoSEQ multiplex PCR. The repertoire has under 350,000 clones, roughly 90% of them found once; the top ten carry around 2.5%. Sequenced input: PBMCs or T cells enriched from blood (not recorded which). The source is a man between 60 and 70 years old who had recovered from COVID-19. CDR3s include the opening cysteine and the closing phenylalanine or tryptophan. Each record gives: CDR3 DNA, CDR3 protein, D gene, V gene, J gene. A D gene is named only where the DNA matches it firmly.

TGTGCCAGCAGTGAGGACAGCTATCAGCCCCAGCATTTT	CASSEDSYQPQHF	.	TRBV6-1	TRBJ1-5
TGTGCCAGCAGCCAAGGACTAGCGGGAGTAGCAGATACGCAGTATTTT	CASSQGLAGVADTQYF	TRBD2	TRBV4-2	TRBJ2-3
TGTGCCAGCACCGAGAGTTTCCCCTACGAGCAGTACTTC	CASTESFPYEQYF	.	TRBV2	TRBJ2-7
TGTGCCAGCAGTTACTCCAGCGGGGCAGGTACCTACGAGCAGTACTTC	CASSYSSGAGTYEQYF	TRBD2	TRBV6-2/TRBV6-3	TRBJ2-7
TGTGCCAGCAGCATGGGACTAGCGGGAGTTAGCGAGCAGTACTTC	CASSMGLAGVSEQYF	TRBD2	TRBV9	TRBJ2-7
TGCGCCAGCAGCTGGGGGGGTACGCCTAATGAAAAACTGTTTTTT	CASSWGGTPNEKLFF	.	TRBV4-3	TRBJ1-4
TGCGCCAGCACAGACACAGGGTCCTACTACGAGCAGTACTTC	CASTDTGSYYEQYF	.	TRBV10-2	TRBJ2-7
TGTGCCAGCTCACCAGCAGGAACGAACACTGAAGCTTTCTTT	CASSPAGTNTEAFF	.	TRBV18	TRBJ1-1
TGCAGCGTAGCAGGGGGCGTCACAGATACGCAGTATTTT	CSVAGGVTDTQYF	TRBD1	TRBV29-1	TRBJ2-3
TGTGCCAGCCGGGGCACAGATACGCAGTATTTT	CASRGTDTQYF	.	TRBV6-1	TRBJ2-3
TGTGCCAGCAGCTTCCAGACAGGGGCTCTCTACGAGCAGTACTTC	CASSFQTGALYEQYF	TRBD1	TRBV7-8	TRBJ2-7
TGTGCCAGCAGCTTAGGGGCAGACATGAACACTGAAGCTTTCTTT	CASSLGADMNTEAFF	.	TRBV11-3	TRBJ1-1
TGTGCCAGCAGTCCACATGGGACAGCATTAAACACCGGGGAGCTGTTTTTT	CASSPHGTALNTGELFF	TRBD1	TRBV27	TRBJ2-2
TGTGCCAGCAGTTTATCTGCGCAGGGGAATCATCAGCCCCAGCATTTT	CASSLSAQGNHQPQHF	.	TRBV27	TRBJ1-5
TGTGCCAGCAGTTCAATGGGCCGGTGGGATGGCTACACCTTC	CASSSMGRWDGYTF	.	TRBV27	TRBJ1-2
TGCGCCAGCAGCCAAGAATCACTAGTTGGCGGGGAGCTGTTTTTT	CASSQESLVGGELFF	.	TRBV4-1	TRBJ2-2